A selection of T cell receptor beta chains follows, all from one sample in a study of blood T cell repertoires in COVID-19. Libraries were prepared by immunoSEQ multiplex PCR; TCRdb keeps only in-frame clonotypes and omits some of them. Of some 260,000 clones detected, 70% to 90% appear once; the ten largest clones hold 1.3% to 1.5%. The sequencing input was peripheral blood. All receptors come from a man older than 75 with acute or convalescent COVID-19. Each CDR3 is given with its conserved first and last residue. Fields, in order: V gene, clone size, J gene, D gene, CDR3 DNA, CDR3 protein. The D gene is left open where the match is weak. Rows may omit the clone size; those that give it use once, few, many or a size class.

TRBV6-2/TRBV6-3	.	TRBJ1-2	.	TGTGCCAGCAGTTACTCGATTCGGGGGATCCGTGGCTACACCTTC	CASSYSIRGIRGYTF
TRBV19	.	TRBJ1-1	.	TGTGCCAGTAGTAACACAGGGAACACTGAAGCTTTCTTT	CASSNTGNTEAFF
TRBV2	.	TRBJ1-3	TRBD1	TGTGCCAGCAGGAACCGGGACAGAACACCCTTGCGCGGAAACACCATATATTTT	CASRNRDRTPLRGNTIYF
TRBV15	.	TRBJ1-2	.	TGTGCCACCAGCAGAGATTTGATATCAGGGAATGGCTACACCTTC	CATSRDLISGNGYTF
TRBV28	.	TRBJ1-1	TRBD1	TGTGCCAGCCTGCCGCGGGGGACAGGGAACACTGAAGCTTTCTTT	CASLPRGTGNTEAFF
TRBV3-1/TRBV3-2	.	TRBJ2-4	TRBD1	TGTGCCAGCAGCCCGACAGGGTGGGGCATTCAGTACTTC	CASSPTGWGIQYF
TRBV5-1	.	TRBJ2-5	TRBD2	TGCGCCAGCAGCCCAATGGCACTAGCGACAGAGACCCAGTACTTC	CASSPMALATETQYF
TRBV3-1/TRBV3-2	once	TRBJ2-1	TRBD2	TGTGCCAGCAGCCAATGGGCTAGCGGGGGCCTCTCCTACAATGAGCAGTTCTTC	CASSQWASGGLSYNEQFF
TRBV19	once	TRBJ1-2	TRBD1	TGTGCCAGCGGACAGGCCCTTAACTATGGCTACACCTTC	CASGQALNYGYTF
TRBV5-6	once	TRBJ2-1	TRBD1	TGTGCCAGCAGTCGGGACAGCCTTTCGAATGAGCAGTTCTTC	CASSRDSLSNEQFF
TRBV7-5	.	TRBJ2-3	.	TGTGCCAGAAGCTTAGGTAGCGTTACGCAGTATTTT	CARSLGSVTQYF
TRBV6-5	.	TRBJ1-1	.	TGTGCCAGCAGTTACGAGGGTCGAAGTACTGAAGCTTTCTTT	CASSYEGRSTEAFF
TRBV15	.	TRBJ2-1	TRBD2	TGTGCCACCAGCGTAGGCGGACTAGCGGTGTACAATGAGCAGTTCTTC	CATSVGGLAVYNEQFF
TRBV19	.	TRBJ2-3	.	TGTGCCAGTAGTATAACAGTCTCGCTCACAGATACGCAGTATTTT	CASSITVSLTDTQYF
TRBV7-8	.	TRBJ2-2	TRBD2	TGTGCCAGCAGCCCAAGCCCGGGACTAGCGGGGGGCGGGGAGCTGTTTTTT	CASSPSPGLAGGGELFF
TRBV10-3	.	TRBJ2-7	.	TGTGCCATCAGTGAGGAGAGCGGTGAGCAGTACTTC	CAISEESGEQYF
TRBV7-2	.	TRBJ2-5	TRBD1	TGTGCCAGCAGCTTTAATGGTCTAGGGGGCGAGACCCAGTACTTC	CASSFNGLGGETQYF
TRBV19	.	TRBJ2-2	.	TGTGCCAGTAATAACAGGCCGAACACCGGGGAGCTGTTTTTT	CASNNRPNTGELFF
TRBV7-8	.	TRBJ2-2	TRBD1	TGTGCCAGCAGCTTAGCGTTGGACAGGGGAAGGATGTTTTTT	CASSLALDRGRMFF
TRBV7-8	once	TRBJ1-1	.	TGTGCCAGCAGCTTCCCAGGGAACACTGAAGCTTTCTTT	CASSFPGNTEAFF
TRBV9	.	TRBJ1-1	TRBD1	TGTGCCAGCAGCACCGGACAGGGCGTTAACACTGAAGCTTTCTTT	CASSTGQGVNTEAFF
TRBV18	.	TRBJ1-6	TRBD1	TGTGCCAGCTCAATTGGGACAGGGGGCAATTCACCCCTCCACTTT	CASSIGTGGNSPLHF
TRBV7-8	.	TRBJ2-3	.	TGTGCCAGCAGCTTTGCTAGAATTGCAGATACGCAGTATTTT	CASSFARIADTQYF
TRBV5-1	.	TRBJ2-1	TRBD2	TGCGCCAGCAGCCTGCCTAGCGGGAGCCTCGAGAATGAGCAGTTCTTC	CASSLPSGSLENEQFF
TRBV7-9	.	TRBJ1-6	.	TGTGCCAGCAGCCCGGTTCTTAATTCACCCCTCCACTTT	CASSPVLNSPLHF
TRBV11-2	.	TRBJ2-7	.	TGTGCCAGCAGCTTAGGAGGTGGATGGCGCGAGCAGTACTTC	CASSLGGGWREQYF
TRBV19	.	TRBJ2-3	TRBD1	TGTGCCAGTAGTAATTCAGGGGGCTTATCCACAGATACGCAGTATTTT	CASSNSGGLSTDTQYF
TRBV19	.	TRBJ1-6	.	TGTGCCAGTAGTTTTTTCGTGCCCGGGACACCGAGCTCCTATAATTCACCCCTCCACTTT	CASSFFVPGTPSSYNSPLHF
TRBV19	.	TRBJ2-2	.	TGTGCCAGTAGTATCACCGGGAGAGACACCGGGGAGCTGTTTTTT	CASSITGRDTGELFF
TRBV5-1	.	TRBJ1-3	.	TGCGCCAGCAGCGATACCGGGACAACTGGAAACACCATATATTTT	CASSDTGTTGNTIYF
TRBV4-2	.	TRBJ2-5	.	TGTGCCAGCAGCCAAGACTTCGGCCAAGAGACCCAGTACTTC	CASSQDFGQETQYF
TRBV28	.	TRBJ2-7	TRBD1	TGTGCCAGCAAACTACAGGGGGCGGGTTACGAGCAGTACTTC	CASKLQGAGYEQYF
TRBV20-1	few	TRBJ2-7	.	TGCAGTGGGCTGCCCCACGAGCAGTACTTC	CSGLPHEQYF
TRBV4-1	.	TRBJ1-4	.	TGCGCCAGCAGCCAAGACCGGGACTCAACTAATGAAAAACTGTTTTTT	CASSQDRDSTNEKLFF
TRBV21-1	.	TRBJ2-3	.	TGTGCCAGCAGCAAAGGCGGCAATGGGACAGATACGCAGTATTTT	CASSKGGNGTDTQYF
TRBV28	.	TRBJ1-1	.	TGTGCCAGCAGTTTACCTCAGGTGAACACTGAAGCTTTCTTT	CASSLPQVNTEAFF
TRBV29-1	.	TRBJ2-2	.	TGCAGCGTTGAAAACAGTTGGGGAGGCGCCGGGGAGCTGTTTTTT	CSVENSWGGAGELFF
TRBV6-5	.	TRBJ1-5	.	TGTGCCAGCAGTTACTCCGGGGGTGACAGCAATCAGCCCCAGCATTTT	CASSYSGGDSNQPQHF
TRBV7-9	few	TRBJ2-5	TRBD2	TGTGCCAGCAGCTTGGGACTAGCGGGAGGTGGTCAAGAGACCCAGTACTTC	CASSLGLAGGGQETQYF
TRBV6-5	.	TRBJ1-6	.	TGTGCCAGCAAGGGGGGGCTTCGGAATTCACCCCTCCACTTT	CASKGGLRNSPLHF
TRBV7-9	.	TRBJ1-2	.	TGTGCCAGCAGCCCCACAGGTTCTGTTAACTATGGCTACACCTTC	CASSPTGSVNYGYTF
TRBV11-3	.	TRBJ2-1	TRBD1	TGTGCCAGCAGCACGCGGACAGGGGTTCGTGGGAATGAGCAGTTCTTC	CASSTRTGVRGNEQFF
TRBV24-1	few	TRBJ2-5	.	TGTGCCACCAGTGATTCAGGGTCTTTAGGGGAGACCCAGTACTTC	CATSDSGSLGETQYF
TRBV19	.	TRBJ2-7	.	TGTGCCAGTAGTATATCCGAGGGCGACTACGAGCAGTACTTC	CASSISEGDYEQYF